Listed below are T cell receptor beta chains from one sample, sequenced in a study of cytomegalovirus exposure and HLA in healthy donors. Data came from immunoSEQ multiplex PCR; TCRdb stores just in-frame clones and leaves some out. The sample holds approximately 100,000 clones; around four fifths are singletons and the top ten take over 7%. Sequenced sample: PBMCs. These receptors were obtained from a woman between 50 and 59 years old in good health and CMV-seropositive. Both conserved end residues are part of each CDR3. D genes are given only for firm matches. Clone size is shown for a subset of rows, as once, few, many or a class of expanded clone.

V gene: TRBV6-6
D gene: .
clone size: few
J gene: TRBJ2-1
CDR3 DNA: TGTGCCAGCAGTTACTCCCTGAGCGAGCAGTTCTTC
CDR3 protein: CASSYSLSEQFF

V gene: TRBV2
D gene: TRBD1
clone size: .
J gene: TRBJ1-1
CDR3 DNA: TGTGCCAGCAGTGAAGGGGGACAGGGATTGGGACTGGTGAACACTGAAGCTTTCTTT
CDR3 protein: CASSEGGQGLGLVNTEAFF

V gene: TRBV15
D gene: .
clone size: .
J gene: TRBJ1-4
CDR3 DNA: TGTGCCACCAGCAGAGATAGTCGAGAAAAACTGTTTTTT
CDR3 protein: CATSRDSREKLFF

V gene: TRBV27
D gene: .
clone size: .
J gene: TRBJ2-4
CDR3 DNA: TGTGCCAGCAGTACACAAGAAACGGCCAAAAACATTCAGTACTTC
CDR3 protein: CASSTQETAKNIQYF

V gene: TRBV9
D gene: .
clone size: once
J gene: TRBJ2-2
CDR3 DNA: TGTGCCAGCAGCGCCCGCTTTGAGGGACACCGACCGAACACCGGGGAGCTGTTTTTT
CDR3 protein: CASSARFEGHRPNTGELFF

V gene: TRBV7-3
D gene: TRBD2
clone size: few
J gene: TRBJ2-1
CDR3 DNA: TGTGCCAGCAGCTTGTCTAGCGGGAGTCGTAATGAGCAGTTCTTC
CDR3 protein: CASSLSSGSRNEQFF

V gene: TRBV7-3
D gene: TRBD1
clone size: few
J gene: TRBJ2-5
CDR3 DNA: TGTGCCAGCAGCCGGGCAGGACAGGGGGCTTTTGAGACCCAGTACTTC
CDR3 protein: CASSRAGQGAFETQYF

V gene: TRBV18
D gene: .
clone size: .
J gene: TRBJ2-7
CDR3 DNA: TGTGCCAGCTCACCACCTGGGAGCCACTACGAGCAGTACTTC
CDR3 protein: CASSPPGSHYEQYF

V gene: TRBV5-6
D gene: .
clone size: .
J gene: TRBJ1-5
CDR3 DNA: TGTGCCAGCAGCTTGGGCGGTAGCAATCAGCCCCAGCATTTT
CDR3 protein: CASSLGGSNQPQHF

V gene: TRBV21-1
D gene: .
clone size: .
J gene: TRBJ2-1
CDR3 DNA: TGTGCCAGCAGCAAGCGGGAGGCTCACGGTGAGCAGTTCTTC
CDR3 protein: CASSKREAHGEQFF

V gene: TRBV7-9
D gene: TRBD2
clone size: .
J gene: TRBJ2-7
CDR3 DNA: TGTGCCAGCAGCCCAAAGGCCGGGACTAGCGGGTTCTACGAGCAGTACTTC
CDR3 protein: CASSPKAGTSGFYEQYF

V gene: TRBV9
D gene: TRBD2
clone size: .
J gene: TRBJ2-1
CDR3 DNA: TGTGCCAGCAGCCCCGGCCCCGAGCGGGGTACAACCTACAATGAGCAGTTCTTC
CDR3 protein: CASSPGPERGTTYNEQFF

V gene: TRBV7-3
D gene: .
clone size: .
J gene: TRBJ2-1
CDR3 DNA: TGTGCCAGCAGCTTAGCTGGACGGGACAACGATGAGCAGTTCTTC
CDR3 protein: CASSLAGRDNDEQFF

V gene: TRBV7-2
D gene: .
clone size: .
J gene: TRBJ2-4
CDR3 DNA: TGTGCCAGCAGCTTAGGCCGGGGACTGGGAGAGGGCAGTCAGTACTTC
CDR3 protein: CASSLGRGLGEGSQYF

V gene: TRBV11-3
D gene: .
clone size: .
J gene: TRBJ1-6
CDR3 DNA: TGTGCCAGCAGCTTTCCGGGGTCACCCCTCCACTTT
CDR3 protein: CASSFPGSPLHF

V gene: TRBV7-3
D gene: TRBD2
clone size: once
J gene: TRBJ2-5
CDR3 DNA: TGTGCCAGCAGCTTTCAAGCTAGCGGGGAGACCCAGTACTTC
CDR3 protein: CASSFQASGETQYF

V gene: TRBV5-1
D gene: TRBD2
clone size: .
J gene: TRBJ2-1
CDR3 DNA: TGCGCCAGCAGCTCGGGACTAGCGGTCTACAATGAGCAGTTCTTC
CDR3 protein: CASSSGLAVYNEQFF

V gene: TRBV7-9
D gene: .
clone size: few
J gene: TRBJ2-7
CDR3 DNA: TGTGCCAGCAGCTCCTGGACTGGGAAGAGCTACGAGCAGTACTTC
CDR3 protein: CASSSWTGKSYEQYF

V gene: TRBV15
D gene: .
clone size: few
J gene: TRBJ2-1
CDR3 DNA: TGTGCCACCAGCGGGGGGGCCTTTAATGAGCAGTTCTTC
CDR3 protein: CATSGGAFNEQFF

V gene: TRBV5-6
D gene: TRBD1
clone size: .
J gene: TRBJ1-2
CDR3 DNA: TGTGCCAGCACCAGGGACAGGGAGGCCTATGGCTACACCTTC
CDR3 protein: CASTRDREAYGYTF

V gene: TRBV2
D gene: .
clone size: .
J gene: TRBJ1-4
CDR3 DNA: TGTGCCAGCAGTGAAGCACGGGGAGGTGAAAAACTGTTTTTT
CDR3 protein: CASSEARGGEKLFF

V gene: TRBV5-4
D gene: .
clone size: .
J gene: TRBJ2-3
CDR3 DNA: TGTGCCAGCAGCCCCGCGGACTGGGGAGATACGCAGTATTTT
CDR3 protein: CASSPADWGDTQYF

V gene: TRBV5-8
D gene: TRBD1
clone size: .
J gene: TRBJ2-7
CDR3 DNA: TGTGCCAGCAGCTTGGGGCAGGGGGCCTTAGGGGAGCAGTACTTC
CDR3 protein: CASSLGQGALGEQYF

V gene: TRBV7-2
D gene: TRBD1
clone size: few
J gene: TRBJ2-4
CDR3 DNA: TGTGCCAGCAGTCCGACAGGGGCTGCCAAAAACATTCAGTACTTC
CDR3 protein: CASSPTGAAKNIQYF

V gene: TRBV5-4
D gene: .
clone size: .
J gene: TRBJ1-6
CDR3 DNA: TGTGCCAGCAGCTTAAAGGAGATGCTCGGTAATTCACCCCTCCACTTT
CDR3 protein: CASSLKEMLGNSPLHF

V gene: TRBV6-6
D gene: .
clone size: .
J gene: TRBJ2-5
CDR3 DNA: TGTGCCAGCAGTTCCCCAGTTCTTGAGACCCAGTACTTC
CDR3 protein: CASSSPVLETQYF

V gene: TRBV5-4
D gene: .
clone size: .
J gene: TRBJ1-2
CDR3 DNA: TGTGCCAGCAGCCCAACTAGGGACTATGGCTACACCTTC
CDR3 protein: CASSPTRDYGYTF

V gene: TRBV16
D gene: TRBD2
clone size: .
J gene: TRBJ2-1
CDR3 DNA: TGTGCCAGCAGCAAAGGGACTACGCAGTTCTTC
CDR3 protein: CASSKGTTQFF

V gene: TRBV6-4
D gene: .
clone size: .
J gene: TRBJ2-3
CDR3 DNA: TGTGCCACCTCGAAGGAGCTTATGACAGATACGCAGTATTTT
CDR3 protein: CATSKELMTDTQYF

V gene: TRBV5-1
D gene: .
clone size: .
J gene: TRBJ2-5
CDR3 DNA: TGCGCCAGCAGCTTAGACCGACAGCAAGAGACCCAGTACTTC
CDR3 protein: CASSLDRQQETQYF

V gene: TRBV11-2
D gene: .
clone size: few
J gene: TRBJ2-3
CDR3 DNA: TGTGCCAGCAGCTTAGCCTCGCCAGGAAGCACAGATACGCAGTATTTT
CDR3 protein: CASSLASPGSTDTQYF

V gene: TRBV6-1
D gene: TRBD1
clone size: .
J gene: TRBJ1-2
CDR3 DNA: TGTGCCAGCAGTGAAAGGCACAGGGGCCATGGCTACACCTTC
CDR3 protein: CASSERHRGHGYTF